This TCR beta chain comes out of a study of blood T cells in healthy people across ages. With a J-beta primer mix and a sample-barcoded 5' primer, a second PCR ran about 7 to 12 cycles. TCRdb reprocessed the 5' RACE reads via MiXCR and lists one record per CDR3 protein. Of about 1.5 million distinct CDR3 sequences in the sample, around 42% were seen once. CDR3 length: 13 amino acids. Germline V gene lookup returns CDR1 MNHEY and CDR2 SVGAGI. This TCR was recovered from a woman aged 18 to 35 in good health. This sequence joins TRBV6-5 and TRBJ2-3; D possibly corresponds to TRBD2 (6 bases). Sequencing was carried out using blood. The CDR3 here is CATRRGNTDTQYF. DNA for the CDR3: TGTGCTACACGACGGGGGAACACAGATACGCAGTATTTT.